These 14 T cell receptor beta chains were all obtained from the same sample, sequenced in a study of regulatory T cells in long-lasting Graves disease. Combining iRepertoire HTBI primers with Arm-PCR of CDR3 regions, the authors built TCR beta libraries. A single record per CDR3 protein comes from TCRdb applying MiXCR to the multiplex PCR reads. The sample shows approximately 400,000 distinct CDR3 sequences, 14% to 15% of them seen only once. Documented time point: newly diagnosed GD, antithyroid drugs for less than 3 months. There was RNA extracted from PBMCs, and the TCR library was made from it. Another study also made use of these data, one on T cells in Graves' hyperthyroidism and ophthalmopathy.

This specimen consisted of peripheral blood mononuclear cells (PBMCs), obtained at new diagnosis, from a patient treated with antithyroid drugs. The receptors were sampled from a woman aged 25-40 years with Graves disease.

Many counts were recorded for this clonotype. The V call is TRBV20-1, the J call TRBJ2-3; 10 bases are shared with TRBD1. Germline CDR1 and CDR2: DFQATT and SNEGSKA (reference sequence). The CDR3 runs 13 residues. The junction had 5 bases not matched to a gene; V was cut back by 6 bases and J by 5 bases. CDR3 nucleotide sequence: TGCAGTGCAACCGGGACAGGGGTAGATACGCAGTATTTT. Amino acids: CSATGTGVDTQYF.

This clonotype has a count of ten or more. The CDR3: CAWSTGVGYTF. The CDR3 bases are TGTGCCTGGAGTACCGGGGTTGGCTACACCTTC. J is TRBJ1-2 and V is TRBV30; no clear D gene. This CDR3 region has 11 residues. Germline CDR1 reads GTSNPN; CDR2 reads SVGIG (reference sequence). Deletions cut 2 bases from V and 7 bases from J, with 8 bases between.

This clonotype has ten or more counts. The gene calls are TRBV28 and TRBJ1-1, with D uncertain. Trimming removed 5 bases from V and 5 bases from J, with 18 bases in between. The germline V gene encodes CDR1 MDHEN and CDR2 SYDVKM. CDR3 length: 15 amino acids. This chain's CDR3 is CASSPPGWYSTEAFF. The CDR3 DNA sequence: TGTGCCAGCAGTCCACCCGGCTGGTACAGTACTGAAGCTTTCTTT.

At least ten counts were recorded for this clonotype. The V call is TRBV7-3, the J call TRBJ1-2, with 8 positions matching TRBD1. The J segment lost 4 bases and the V segment lost 5 bases, leaving 12 bases of the junction unmatched. CDR3 length: 16 residues. Germline V lookup: CDR1 SGHTA, CDR2 FQGTGA. The CDR3 region is CASSPYLTGVVYGYTF. As DNA, the CDR3 is TGTGCCAGCAGCCCCTACCTGACAGGGGTAGTCTATGGCTACACCTTC.

This clonotype was recorded at least ten times. The rearrangement joins TRBV6-2 or TRBV6-3 to TRBJ2-3, with D maybe TRBD1 (6 bases). The CDR3 consists of 13 residues. Germline values: CDR1 MNHEY, CDR2 SVGEGT. Trimming cost V 8 bases and J 2 bases, with 11 bases left between them. The CDR3 nucleotides read TGTGCCAGCTCACCAGGGGACACAGATACGCAGTATTTT. This translates into CASSPGDTDTQYF.

V and J are TRBV9 and TRBJ2-7; 8 bases are a match to TRBD1. CDR1 is SGDLS and CDR2 is YYNGEE in the germline V gene. V was clipped by 3 bases and J by 5 bases; unmatched bases: 16. The CDR3 contains 17 residues. The CDR3 reads CASSAMDRALLRDEQYF. The CDR3 nucleotides read TGTGCCAGCAGCGCTATGGACAGGGCTTTACTCAGGGACGAGCAGTACTTC. Full variable domain (missing parts from reference TRBV9 and TRBJ2-7): DSGVTQTPKHLITATGQRVTLRCSPRSGDLSVYWYQQSLDQGLQFLIQYYNGEERAKGNILERFSAQQFPDLHSELNLSSLELGDSALYFCASSAMDRALLRDEQYFGPGTRLTVT.

This clonotype has a count of ten or more. The chain has TRBV11-2 and TRBJ2-3; D may be TRBD1 (6 bases). Germline V gene data show CDR1 as SGHAT and CDR2 as FQNNGV. The CDR3 length is 15 residues. Trimming stripped 8 bases from V and 5 bases from J, with 20 bases between. CDR3 coding DNA: TGTGCCAGCCTTCAAGTGGGACAAGACGGAGATACGCAGTATTTT. Amino acids: CASLQVGQDGDTQYF.

This clonotype has at least ten counts. The chain carries TRBV30 and TRBJ2-2; the match to TRBD2 covers 7 bases. The germline V gene encodes CDR1 GTSNPN and CDR2 SVGIG (reference sequence). The CDR3 spans 14 residues. Trimming at V came to 3 bases and at J to 6 bases, leaving 7 bases not matched to a gene. This CDR3 reads CAWRLLARAGELFF. The CDR3 nucleotides are TGTGCCTGGAGATTACTAGCGCGGGCCGGGGAGCTGTTTTTT.

This clonotype was detected many times. The chain has TRBV7-2 and TRBJ1-2; 7 positions agree with TRBD1. Germline-derived CDR1 and CDR2 are SGHTA and FQGNSA. V dropped 5 bases and J dropped 4; count of bases not matched to a gene: 28. The CDR3 length is 21 residues. The chain's CDR3 is CASSPQGPYGLGGYRGYGYTF. Written as DNA, the CDR3 is TGTGCCAGCAGCCCCCAGGGCCCCTACGGGCTAGGGGGTTACAGGGGCTATGGCTACACCTTC.

DNA of the CDR3: TGTGCCACCCAAATACTAGGGGCCAACGTCCTGACTTTC. Amino acids: CATQILGANVLTF. The chain joins TRBV27 to TRBJ2-6; D unresolved. Germline V gene lookup returns CDR1 MNHEY and CDR2 SMNVEV (reference sequence). There are 13 residues in the CDR3. Trimming shortened V by 10 bases and J by 4 bases, and 11 bases separated the two germline ends.

The chain joins TRBV7-3 to TRBJ2-7; TRBD2 matches 9 bases. Losses at the gene ends were 6 bases for V and 0 bases for J; bases not matched to a gene: 3. Germline lookup yields CDR1 SGHTA and CDR2 FQGTGA. The CDR3 has 14 amino acids. CDR3 in amino acids: CASRHSGSSYEQYF. CDR3 bases: TGTGCCAGCAGACATAGCGGGAGCTCCTACGAGCAGTACTTC.

V usage is TRBV5-1 and J usage is TRBJ2-3; a possible D gene is TRBD2 (6 bases). V gave up 1 base and J gave up 7 bases, with 22 bases separating them. The CDR3 length is 17 residues. The V gene's germline CDR1 is SGHRS and CDR2 YFSETQ. Here the CDR3 reads CASSLKGIGGGLNTQYF. CDR3 DNA sequence: TGCGCCAGCAGCTTGAAAGGTATCGGGGGAGGATTGAATACGCAGTATTTT.

Notes on this clonotype: A much larger clone is a single base away; this may be a read error. The CDR3 DNA follows: TGTGCCAGCAGGCTCGCCGCCGGGGAGAACTATGGCTACACCTTC. Encoded protein: CASRLAAGENYGYTF. The chain combines TRBV12-3 or TRBV12-4 with TRBJ1-2, with D unclear. This CDR3 has 15 amino acids. Trimming pared 6 bases from V and 2 bases from J, leaving 16 bases between.

Many counts were recorded for this clonotype. The chain recombines TRBV3-1 with TRBJ1-2; 8 bases match TRBD1. CDR1 is LGHDT, CDR2 YNNKEL, per germline (reference sequence). The CDR3 sequence is 13 residues long. The junction had 5 bases not matched to a gene; V was cut back by 4 bases and J by 7 bases. This CDR3 is CASSRKTGGGYTF. CDR3 bases: TGTGCCAGCAGCCGAAAAACAGGGGGTGGCTACACCTTC.